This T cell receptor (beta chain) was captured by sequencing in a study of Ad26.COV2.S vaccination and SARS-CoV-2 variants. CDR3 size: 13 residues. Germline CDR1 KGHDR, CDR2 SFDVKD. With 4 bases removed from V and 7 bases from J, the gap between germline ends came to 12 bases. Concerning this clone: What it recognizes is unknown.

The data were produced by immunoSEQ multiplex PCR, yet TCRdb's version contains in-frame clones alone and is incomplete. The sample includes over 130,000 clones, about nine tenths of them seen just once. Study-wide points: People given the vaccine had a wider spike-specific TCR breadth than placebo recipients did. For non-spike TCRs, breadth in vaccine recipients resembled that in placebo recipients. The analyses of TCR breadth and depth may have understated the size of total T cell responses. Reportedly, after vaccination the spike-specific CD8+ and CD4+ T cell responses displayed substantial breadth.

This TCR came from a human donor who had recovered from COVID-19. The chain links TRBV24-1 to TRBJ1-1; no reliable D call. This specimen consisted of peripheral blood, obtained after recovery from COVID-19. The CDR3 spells CATSDLHGNEAFF. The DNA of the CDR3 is TGTGCCACCAGTGACCTTCACGGGAATGAAGCTTTCTTT.